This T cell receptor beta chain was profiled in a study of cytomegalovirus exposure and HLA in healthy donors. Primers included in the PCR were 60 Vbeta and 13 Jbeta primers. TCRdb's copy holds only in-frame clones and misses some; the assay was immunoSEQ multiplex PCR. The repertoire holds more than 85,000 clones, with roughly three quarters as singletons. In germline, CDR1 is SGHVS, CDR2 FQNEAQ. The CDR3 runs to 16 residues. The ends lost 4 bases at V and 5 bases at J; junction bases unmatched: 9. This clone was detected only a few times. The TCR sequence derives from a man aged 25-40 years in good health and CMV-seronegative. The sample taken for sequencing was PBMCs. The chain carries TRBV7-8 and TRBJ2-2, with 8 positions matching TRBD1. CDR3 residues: CASSSFRQGRTGELFF. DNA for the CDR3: TGTGCCAGCAGCTCTTTTCGACAGGGGAGGACCGGGGAGCTGTTTTTT.